The present entry profiles one TCR beta chain with its context. Its antigen is still unknown. Other DNA sequences from this sample encode an identical CDR3 as well. The data are from a study of shared clonotypes between healthy human individuals. The study, taken as a whole, reports: Sampling was confined to blood; repertoires within tissues likely differ. Naive subsets generally exceeded memory subsets in estimated richness. Shared clonotypes across all four donors exceeded non-shared ones in generation probability.

Here immunoSEQ multiplex PCR was the method, and the copy in TCRdb shows in-frame clones only, minus some. This table holds 2 million to 2.5 million clones, roughly 95% found once. Donors were healthy HIV-negative adults without recently reported acute infections or vaccinations. The TCR originated in a man between 18 and 35 years old in good health. Sequenced input: naive CD4+ T cells sorted from blood. The sample's subset: CD45RA+ positively selected.

This CDR3 reads CASSVGGENTGELFF. The CDR3 DNA reads TGTGCCAGCAGCGTAGGGGGGGAAAACACCGGGGAGCTGTTTTTT. The genes are TRBV9 and TRBJ2-2, with a tentative D call TRBD2 (6 bases). The CDR3 length is 15 residues. Germline lookup yields CDR1 SGDLS and CDR2 YYNGEE. Trimming shortened V by 0 bases and J by 2 bases, and 8 bases separated the two germline ends.